This T cell receptor beta chain was captured in a study of shared clonotypes between healthy human individuals. Method: immunoSEQ multiplex PCR; TCRdb's copy keeps in-frame clones and lacks some. The table includes about 340,000 clones, 73% detected once. The CDR3 is 12 residues long. Per germline, CDR1 SGHTA and CDR2 FQGNSA. The sequenced material came from memory CD4+ T cells sorted from blood. This sample's subset: CD45RA-negative fraction. The chain combines TRBV7-2 with TRBJ2-3; TRBD2 might be the D (7 bases). The source is a man aged 25-40 years in good health. This CDR3 reads CTGGRDDDTQYF. The CDR3 DNA reads as TGTACAGGGGGGAGGGACGACGATACGCAGTATTTT. The whole variable domain, filled in from reference TRBV7-2 and TRBJ2-3, reads GAGVSQSPSNKVTEKGKDVELRCDPISGHTALYWYRQSLGQGLEFLIYFQGNSAPDKSGLPSDRFSAERTGGSVSTLTIQRTQQEDSAVYLCTGGRDDDTQYFGPGTRLTVL.